These T cell receptor beta chains were read from a single sample in a study of T cell responses to AZD1222 COVID-19 vaccine. Using immunoSEQ multiplex PCR, the repertoire was profiled, and TCRdb retains in-frame clones only, with some absent. The repertoire has about 190,000 clones, around 87% of them found once; the top ten carry approximately 7.2%. The specimen comprised peripheral blood, sampled on day 0 of AZD1222 vaccination. These receptors were collected from an adult in good health. The CDR3 runs from the conserved cysteine through the conserved F or W. Fields, in order: V gene, clone size, D gene, J gene, CDR3 length, CDR3 DNA, CDR3 protein. A D gene is named only where the DNA matches it firmly. The size of a clone is reported for some rows only, either as once, few or many, or as a class for expanded clones.

TRBV10-3,NA,TRBD1,TRBJ1-5,16,TGTGCCATCAGTGACACCAGGGGGCGGATCGGTCAGCCCCAGCATTTT,CAISDTRGRIGQPQHF
TRBV7-3,NA,NA,TRBJ2-1,14,TGTGCCAGCAGCTTGGACAGTTTAGACAATGAGCAGTTCTTC,CASSLDSLDNEQFF
TRBV4-2,few,NA,TRBJ2-7,15,TGTGCCAGCAGCCAAGCCGGGACCGCGACCTACGAGCAGTACTTC,CASSQAGTATYEQYF
TRBV7-9,NA,NA,TRBJ1-2,13,TGTGCCAGCAGCTTAGAGGGCCTCTATGGCTACACCTTC,CASSLEGLYGYTF
TRBV2,NA,TRBD2,TRBJ2-1,14,TGTGCCAGCAAGCGGACTAGCGGGGGGGGTGAGCAGTTCTTC,CASKRTSGGGEQFF
TRBV10-3,NA,NA,TRBJ2-3,13,TGTGCCATCAGTGAGGAGGTTACAGATACGCAGTATTTT,CAISEEVTDTQYF
TRBV20-1,once,TRBD2,TRBJ2-2,15,TGCAGTGCTAGTTGGGCGGGGGGAAACACCGGGGAGCTGTTTTTT,CSASWAGGNTGELFF
TRBV12-3/TRBV12-4,NA,NA,TRBJ1-1,11,TGTGCCAGCAGTTTCGGTCTTGAAGCTTTCTTT,CASSFGLEAFF
TRBV6-5,NA,NA,TRBJ1-4,16,TGTGCCAGCAGTTACTTGTCTGGGTGGTCTAATGAAAAACTGTTTTTT,CASSYLSGWSNEKLFF
TRBV19,NA,NA,TRBJ2-2,14,TGTGCCAGTAGTATTCAGCTAAACACCGGGGAGCTGTTTTTT,CASSIQLNTGELFF
TRBV4-2,NA,NA,TRBJ1-3,14,TGTGCCAGCAGCCTACGGGGGTCTGGAAACACCATATATTTT,CASSLRGSGNTIYF
TRBV6-5,NA,TRBD1,TRBJ1-5,15,TGTGCCAGCAGTTCCTACAGGGGAAGCAATCAGCCCCAGCATTTT,CASSSYRGSNQPQHF
TRBV4-3,NA,TRBD1,TRBJ1-2,17,TGCGCCAGCAGCCAAGATACGGGGACAGGGTCTAACTATGGCTACACCTTC,CASSQDTGTGSNYGYTF
TRBV7-2,NA,NA,TRBJ1-6,17,TGTGCCAGCAGCCCCGGACAGCCCCGCTCCTATAATTCACCCCTCCACTTT,CASSPGQPRSYNSPLHF
TRBV5-1,NA,NA,TRBJ2-3,16,TGCGCCAGCAGCTTGGGGAGGAGGTTGAGCACAGATACGCAGTATTTT,CASSLGRRLSTDTQYF
TRBV24-1,NA,NA,TRBJ2-2,14,TGTGCCACCAGAGAGGGTATTAACACCGGGGAGCTGTTTTTT,CATREGINTGELFF
TRBV28,NA,NA,TRBJ2-5,16,TGTGCCAGCAGTTCACTGACGGAGGGGTCTGGAGAGGCCCAGTACTTC,CASSSLTEGSGEAQYF
TRBV30,NA,NA,TRBJ1-4,13,TGTGCCTGGAGTCGCGGGGAGAGGGAAAAACTGTTTTTT,CAWSRGEREKLFF
TRBV6-5,NA,NA,TRBJ1-3,15,TGTGCCAGCCAAGGATCTGGCTACTCTGGAAACACCATATATTTT,CASQGSGYSGNTIYF
TRBV18,NA,NA,TRBJ1-3,15,TGTGCCAGCTCACCGGAGTACGGGGCGGGAAACACCATATATTTT,CASSPEYGAGNTIYF
TRBV12-3/TRBV12-4,NA,NA,TRBJ1-2,13,TGTGCCAGCAGTTTGGGCCCGGAGGATGGCTACACCTTC,CASSLGPEDGYTF
TRBV5-4,NA,NA,TRBJ2-5,15,TGTGCCAGCAGCCCAAGACAGTCACGCCAAGAGACCCAGTACTTC,CASSPRQSRQETQYF
TRBV7-3,NA,NA,TRBJ2-3,16,TGTGCCAGCAGCTTAACGGGCGGAAAAGGCACAGATACGCAGTATTTT,CASSLTGGKGTDTQYF
TRBV4-1,NA,TRBD1,TRBJ1-2,15,TGCGCCAGCAGCCAGGCGGGACAGCCAGTATGGGGCTACACCTTC,CASSQAGQPVWGYTF
TRBV19,once,NA,TRBJ2-2,15,TGTGCCAGTAGTATAGATCGAGTCGGCACCGGGGAGCTGTTTTTT,CASSIDRVGTGELFF
TRBV20-1,NA,TRBD1,TRBJ1-1,14,TGCAGTGCTAGTAGTGACAGGGGATGGTCCGAAGCTTTCTTT,CSASSDRGWSEAFF
TRBV7-2,NA,NA,TRBJ1-1,14,TGTGCCAGCAGCTTAGAACCCGGATACACTGAAGCTTTCTTT,CASSLEPGYTEAFF
TRBV6-1,NA,NA,TRBJ1-2,12,TGTGCCAGCAGTGACAGGGCCGGTGGCTACACCTTC,CASSDRAGGYTF
TRBV27,NA,NA,TRBJ1-5,16,TGTGCCAGCGCAGACAGCGCCGGGGATAGCAATCAGCCCCAGCATTTT,CASADSAGDSNQPQHF
TRBV5-1,NA,NA,TRBJ2-1,14,TGCGCCAGCAGCTTGGATTCCACTGACAATGAGCAGTTCTTC,CASSLDSTDNEQFF
TRBV13,once,NA,TRBJ2-2,14,TGTGCCAGCACCACTAACACCGACCGCGGGGAGCTGTTTTTT,CASTTNTDRGELFF
TRBV6-1,NA,NA,TRBJ2-4,18,TGTGCCAGCAGTGTTGATCTGGGGAACCGTCTAGCCAAAAACATTCAGTACTTC,CASSVDLGNRLAKNIQYF